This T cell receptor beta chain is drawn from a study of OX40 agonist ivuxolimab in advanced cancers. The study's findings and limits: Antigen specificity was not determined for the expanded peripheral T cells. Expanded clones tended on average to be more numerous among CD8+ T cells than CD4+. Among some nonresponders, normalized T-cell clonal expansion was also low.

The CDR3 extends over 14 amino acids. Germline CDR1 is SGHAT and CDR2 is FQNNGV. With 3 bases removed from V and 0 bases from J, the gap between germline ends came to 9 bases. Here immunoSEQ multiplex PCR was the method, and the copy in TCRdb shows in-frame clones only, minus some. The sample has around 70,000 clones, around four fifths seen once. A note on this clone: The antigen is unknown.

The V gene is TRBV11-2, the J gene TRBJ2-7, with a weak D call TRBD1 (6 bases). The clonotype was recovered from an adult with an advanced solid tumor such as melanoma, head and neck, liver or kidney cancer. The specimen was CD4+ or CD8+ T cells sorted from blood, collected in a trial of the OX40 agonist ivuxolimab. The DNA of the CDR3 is TGTGCCAGCAGCTTTCGGACAGCCTCCTACGAGCAGTACTTC. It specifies CASSFRTASYEQYF.